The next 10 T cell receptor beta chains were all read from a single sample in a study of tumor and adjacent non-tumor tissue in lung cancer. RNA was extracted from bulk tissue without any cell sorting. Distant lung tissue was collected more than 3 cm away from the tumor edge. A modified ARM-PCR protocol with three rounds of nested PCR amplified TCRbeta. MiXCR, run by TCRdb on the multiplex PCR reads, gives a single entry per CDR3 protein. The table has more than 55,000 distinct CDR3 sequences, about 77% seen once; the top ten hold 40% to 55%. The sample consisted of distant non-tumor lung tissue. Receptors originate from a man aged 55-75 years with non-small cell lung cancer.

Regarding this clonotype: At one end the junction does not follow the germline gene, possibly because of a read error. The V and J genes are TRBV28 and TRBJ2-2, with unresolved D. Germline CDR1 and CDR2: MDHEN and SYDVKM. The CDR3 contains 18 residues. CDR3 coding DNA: TGTACCAGCAGTTGCGAGGTCGGTGTTCCAGGCCTCACCGGGGAGCTGTTTTTT. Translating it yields CTSSCEVGVPGLTGELFF.

CDR3 amino acids: CSARDRVIGQPQHF. The CDR3 bases are TGCAGTGCTAGAGACAGGGTGATCGGTCAGCCCCAGCATTTT. The chain carries TRBV20-1 and TRBJ1-5; tentative D call: TRBD1 (5 bases). The CDR3 has 14 amino acids. Germline V gives CDR1 DFQATT, CDR2 SNEGSKA (reference sequence). Trimming pared 0 bases from V and 6 bases from J, leaving 12 bases between.

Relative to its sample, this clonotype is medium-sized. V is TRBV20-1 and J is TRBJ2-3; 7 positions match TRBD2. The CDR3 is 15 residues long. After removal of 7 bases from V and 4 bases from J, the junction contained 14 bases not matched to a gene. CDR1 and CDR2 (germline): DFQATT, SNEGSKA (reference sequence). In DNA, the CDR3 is TGCAGTGGTGTACGGGGGGACTTTCACGCAGATACGCAGTATTTT. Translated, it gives CSGVRGDFHADTQYF.

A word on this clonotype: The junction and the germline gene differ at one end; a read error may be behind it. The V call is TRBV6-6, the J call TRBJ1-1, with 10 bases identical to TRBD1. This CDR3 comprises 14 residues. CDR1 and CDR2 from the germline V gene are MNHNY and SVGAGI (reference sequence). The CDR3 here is CASTARTGGTEALF. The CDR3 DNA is TGTGCCAGTACTGCCCGGACAGGGGGGACTGAAGCTTTATTT.

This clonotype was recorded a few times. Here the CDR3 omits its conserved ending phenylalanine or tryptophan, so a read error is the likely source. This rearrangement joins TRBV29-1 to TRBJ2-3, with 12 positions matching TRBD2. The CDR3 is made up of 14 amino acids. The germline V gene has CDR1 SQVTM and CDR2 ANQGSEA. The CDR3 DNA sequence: TGCAGTAAGACTAGCGGGAGTAATACAGATACGCAGTATTCT. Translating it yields CSKTSGSNTDTQYS.

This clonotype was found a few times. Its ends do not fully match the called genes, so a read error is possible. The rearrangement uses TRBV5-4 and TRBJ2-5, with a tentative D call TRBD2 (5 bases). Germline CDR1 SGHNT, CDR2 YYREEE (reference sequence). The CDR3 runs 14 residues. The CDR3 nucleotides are TGTCCCAGCGGCTACGACGAACAGACGGAGACCCGGTACTTC. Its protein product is CPSGYDEQTETRYF.

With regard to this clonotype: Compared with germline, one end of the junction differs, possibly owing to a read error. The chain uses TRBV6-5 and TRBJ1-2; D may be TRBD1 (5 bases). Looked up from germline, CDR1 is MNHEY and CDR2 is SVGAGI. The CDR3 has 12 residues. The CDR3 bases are TGTGCCAACAGTTCGACAGAGAACAGCTACACCTTC. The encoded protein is CANSSTENSYTF.

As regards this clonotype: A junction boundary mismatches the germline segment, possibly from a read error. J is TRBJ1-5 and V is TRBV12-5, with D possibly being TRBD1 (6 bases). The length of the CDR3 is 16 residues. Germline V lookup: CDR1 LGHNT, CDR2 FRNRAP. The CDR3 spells CASGLVLGQPSSAPAF. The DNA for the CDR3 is TGTGCTAGTGGTTTGGTACTAGGACAGCCCTCATCAGCCCCAGCATTT.

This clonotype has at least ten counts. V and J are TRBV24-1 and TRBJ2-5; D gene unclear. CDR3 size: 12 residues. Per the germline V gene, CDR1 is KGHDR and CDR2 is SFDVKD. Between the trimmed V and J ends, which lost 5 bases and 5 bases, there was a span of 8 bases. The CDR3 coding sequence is TGTGCCACCAGTGCAAGAAAGGAGACCCAGTACTTC. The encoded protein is CATSARKETQYF.

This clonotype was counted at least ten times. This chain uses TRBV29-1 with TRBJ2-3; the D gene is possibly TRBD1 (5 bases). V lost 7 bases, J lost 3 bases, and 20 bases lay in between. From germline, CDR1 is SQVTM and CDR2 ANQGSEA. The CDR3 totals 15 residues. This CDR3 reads CSAYPQAHGTDTQYF. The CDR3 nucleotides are TGCAGCGCATATCCACAGGCCCACGGGACAGATACGCAGTATTTT.